In this sample, the clone carrying this T cell receptor (beta chain) turned up once. Antigen: not known. The record originates from a study of OX40 agonist ivuxolimab in advanced cancers. Background on the study: Ivuxolimab, which patients received intravenously every 2 weeks, was dosed at 0.01 to 10 mg/kg. Whole-study results and caveats: In general, CD8+ T cells held more expanded clones than CD4+ did, on average.

V lost 0 bases and J lost 1, with 12 bases in between. Per germline, CDR1 MNHEY and CDR2 SMNVEV (reference sequence). The length of the CDR3 is 17 residues. The data were produced by immunoSEQ multiplex PCR, yet TCRdb's version contains in-frame clones alone and is incomplete. The table has 75,000 to 100,000 clones, about 86% seen once; the top ten hold under 2.5%. V and J are TRBV27 and TRBJ2-2, with D tentatively TRBD2 (6 bases). The clonotype was recovered from an adult with an advanced solid tumor such as melanoma, head and neck, liver or kidney cancer. The material was CD4+ or CD8+ T cells sorted from blood, obtained in a trial of the OX40 agonist ivuxolimab. The CDR3 DNA reads TGTGCCAGCAGTTTATCGATTACTAGCAGGAACACCGGGGAGCTGTTTTTT. This codes for CASSLSITSRNTGELFF.